This record concerns one T cell receptor beta chain sequence. Its antigen is unknown. Base qualities were left out, and no much larger clone turns up one base away. The record originates from a study of blood T cells in healthy people across ages (dated by TCRdb to between 2014 and 2017). About the investigation overall: In model experiments, template switching captured roughly one uniquely barcoded TCR beta cDNA molecule for every two T cells. Age-related changes in TCR beta repertoire diversity were measured in the study by deep sequencing normalized with unique cDNA molecular identifiers. The donors were divided into four age groups: young (average around 16 years), middle-aged (about 40), aged (approximately 64) and long-lived (82). To avoid experimental bias, donors of different ages were randomly spread across the sequencing lanes. For two donors (one aged 18 to 29 and one aged 80 or older), the study analyzed two additional independent replicas of 1 million unique cDNA reads from the same blood draw. Study-wide conclusions, independent of this receptor: Compared with the aged group, more naive CD4+ T cells, fewer expanded clones and increased TCR diversity were shown by the long-lived group, suggesting age selection. Total diversity estimates from one million sequenced T cells were considered lower bounds and underestimates. Because profiling used bulk unsorted PBMCs, naive and antigen-experienced compartments could not be compared conclusively. Observed TCR beta diversity per million T cells fell roughly linearly with age, and a significant reduction was already apparent by age about 38. Observed TCR beta diversity correlated strongly with the percentage of naive T cells measured by flow cytometry. Because donor CMV infection status was unknown, age-related changes in expanded clonotypes were potentially confounded.

Systemically healthy Caucasian individuals from Russia, 35 to 40 in total and aged roughly 6 to 100 years, were included as donors. About 10 milliliters of peripheral blood were drawn from each donor into EDTA-treated Vacutainer tubes. Ficoll-Paque density-gradient centrifugation was used to isolate PBMCs, with at least 6.5 million per sample. Trizol reagent was used to extract total RNA from the PBMCs, yielding at least 6 micrograms per sample. For every donor, an aliquot of PBMCs went through flow cytometry to measure the percentages of naive CD45RAhigh/CD27high T cells. The method behind the library was 5' RACE. TCRdb records Illumina HiSeq 2500 as the sequencer. A second PCR of roughly 7 to 12 cycles was run with a J-beta primer mix and a sample-barcoded 5' primer. A unique molecular identifier was introduced onto each TCR beta cDNA molecule by a template-switch 5' adaptor carrying 12 random nucleotides. Each sample yielded at least 3 million CDR3-containing paired-end reads. All of the RNA was converted into first-strand cDNA using the Mint cDNA synthesis kit, with a TRBC-specific oligonucleotide serving as the primer. All cDNA was treated with uracil-DNA glycosylase and then went through a first 18-cycle PCR with the universal primers M1SS and BC2_uni_R. In the paper's pipeline: For normalization, 1 million high-quality reads, each with a distinct molecular identifier, were randomly selected from each sample. Reads with shared molecular identifiers were discarded instead of being binned into consensus sequences. CDR3 identification, clonotype clustering and error correction used MiTCR with a Q25 quality threshold and the strictest error-elimination algorithm. A nonparametric unseen species model using Euler transformation provided a lower-bound estimate of total TCR beta diversity. TCRdb reprocessed the public reads (quality trimming at Q25 with fastp, clone calling with MiXCR) and kept in-frame beta chains. All rows with the same CDR3 protein become a single entry with the most common DNA and genes. The V and J calls were not made by the authors but by TCRdb's processing. The sample table contains roughly 1.5 million distinct CDR3 sequences; only one count was recorded for roughly two fifths of them. The top ten hold approximately 4% of the sample.

CDR1 is given as MNHNS and CDR2 as SASEGT, both from the germline V gene. V is cut back by 5 bases and J by 4 bases, with 11 bases in the junction unmatched. The CDR3 runs 17 amino acids, cysteine and phenylalanine included. Only the CDR3 DNA is retained, 51 bases long and in frame from the first base. This receptor chain uses TRBV6-1 and TRBJ1-5, and TRBD1 matches 10 of the central bases. What was sequenced was blood. The sequence was obtained from a woman aged 18-29 years in good health. The CDR3 amino acid sequence is: CASSKTGTGALNQPQHF. The DNA sequence follows: TGTGCCAGCAGTAAAACCGGGACAGGGGCCCTTAATCAGCCCCAGCATTTT.